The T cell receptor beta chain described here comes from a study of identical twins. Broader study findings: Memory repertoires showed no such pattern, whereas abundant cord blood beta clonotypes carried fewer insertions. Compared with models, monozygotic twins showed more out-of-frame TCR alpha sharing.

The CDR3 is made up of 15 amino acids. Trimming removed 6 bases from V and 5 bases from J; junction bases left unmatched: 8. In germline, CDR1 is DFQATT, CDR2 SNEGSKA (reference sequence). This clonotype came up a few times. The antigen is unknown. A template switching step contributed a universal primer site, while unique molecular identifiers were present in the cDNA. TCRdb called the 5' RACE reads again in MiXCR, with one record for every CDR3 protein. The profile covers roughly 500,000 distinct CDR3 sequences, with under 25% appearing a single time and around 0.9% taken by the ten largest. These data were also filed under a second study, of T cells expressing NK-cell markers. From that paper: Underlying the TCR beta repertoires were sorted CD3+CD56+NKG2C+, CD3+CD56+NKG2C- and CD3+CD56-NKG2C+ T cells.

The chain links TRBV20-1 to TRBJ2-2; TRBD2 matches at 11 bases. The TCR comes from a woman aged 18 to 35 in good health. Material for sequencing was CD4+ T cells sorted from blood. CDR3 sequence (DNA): TGCAGTGCCGTAGACGGGACTAGCGGTACCGGGGAGCTGTTTTTT. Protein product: CSAVDGTSGTGELFF.